The 3 T cell receptor beta chains given below trace back to one sample, sequenced in a study of blood T cell repertoires in COVID-19 (dated by TCRdb to 2019 to 2021). Libraries were built with the immunoSEQ multiplex PCR assay. TCRdb holds this immuneACCESS table with in-frame rearrangements only. Some clones are missing; in checked studies, unresolved V genes explain under half, and the rest has no known cause. Counted in this sample were tens of thousands of clones; 79% of them appeared once. The ten largest clones add up to approximately 30% of the sample. Sequencing was performed on peripheral blood. These receptors all stem from a human donor in a cohort sampled during active COVID-19.

In its sample, this clone was seen once. The chain links TRBV20-1 to TRBJ2-3, with 12 bases lining up with TRBD2. Per the germline V gene, CDR1 is DFQATT and CDR2 is SNEGSKA (reference sequence). The ends lost 3 bases at V and 6 bases at J; junction bases unmatched: 7. The CDR3 has 15 residues. The CDR3 DNA sequence: TGCAGTGCTAGTAATCTAGCGGGAGGGTTTGATACGCAGTATTTT. This translates into CSASNLAGGFDTQYF.

The rearrangement joins TRBV3-1 (or the pseudogene TRBV3-2) to TRBJ2-7; a possible D gene is TRBD1 (6 bases). The CDR3 extends over 14 amino acids. Germline V gives CDR1 LGHDT, CDR2 YNNKEL (reference sequence). The germline V and J ends were trimmed by 5 bases and 5 bases, with 16 bases remaining between them. The CDR3 DNA follows: TGTGCCAGCAGCTTGCCAGGGGTAACCCACGAGCAGTACTTC. Translated: CASSLPGVTHEQYF.

J is TRBJ2-1 and V is TRBV7-3; 12 bases fit TRBD2. V lost 2 bases to trimming and J lost 7 bases; unmatched junction nucleotides: 9. The germline CDR1 and CDR2 sequences are SGHTA and FQGTGA. This CDR3 is built from 17 residues. The CDR3 coding sequence is TGTGCCAGCAGCTTAGCCCCAACCGGGACTAGCGGGAATGAGCAGTTCTTC. It is translated as CASSLAPTGTSGNEQFF. Variable domain in full (rest from reference TRBV7-3 and TRBJ2-1): GAGVSQTPSNKVTEKGKYVELRCDPISGHTALYWYRQSLGQGPEFLIYFQGTGAADDSGLPNDRFFAVRPEGSVSTLKIQRTERGDSAVYLCASSLAPTGTSGNEQFFGPGTRLTVL.